This entry lists 28 T cell receptor beta chains sequenced from one sample in a study of technical replicates of blood from four donors. Only in-frame clones appear in the TCRdb table, and some are missing; sequencing was by immunoSEQ multiplex PCR. The data show about 84,000 clones, roughly 97% seen once. Sample: T cells isolated from PBMCs. The receptors come from a human donor in good health.

The chain employs TRBV7-7 and TRBJ2-5; 8 bases are a match to TRBD2. The J segment lost 0 bases and the V segment lost 5 bases, leaving 2 bases of the junction unmatched. This CDR3 has 14 amino acids. Germline-derived CDR1 and CDR2 are SSHAT and FNYEAQ (reference sequence). CDR3 in amino acids: CASSPGGYQETQYF. The CDR3 nucleotides are TGTGCCAGCAGCCCGGGGGGGTACCAAGAGACCCAGTACTTC.

The J gene is TRBJ2-7, the V gene TRBV7-9; 7 bases match TRBD1. Germline V CDR1 and CDR2: SEHNR, FQNEAQ (reference sequence). V was clipped by 5 bases and J by 1 base; unmatched bases: 14. This CDR3 comprises 17 residues. CDR3 nucleotide sequence: TGTGCCAGCAGCAGTAGGGGGCGGCCCCCCTTTTCCTACGAGCAGTACTTC. Protein sequence: CASSSRGRPPFSYEQYF. Full variable domain (missing parts from reference TRBV7-9 and TRBJ2-7): DTGVSQNPRHKITKRGQNVTFRCDPISEHNRLYWYRQTLGQGPEFLTYFQNEAQLEKSRLLSDRFSAERPKGSFSTLEIQRTEQGDSAMYLCASSSRGRPPFSYEQYFGPGTRLTVT.

This chain uses TRBV4-1 with TRBJ1-1; 9 nucleotides line up with TRBD1. Trimming at V came to 5 bases and at J to 1 base, leaving 5 bases not matched to a gene. The CDR3 sequence is 15 residues long. Germline V gene lookup returns CDR1 MGHRA and CDR2 YSYEKL. The CDR3 loop reads CASSLRDRENTEAFF. CDR3 nucleotide sequence: TGCGCCAGCAGCTTACGGGACAGGGAGAACACTGAAGCTTTCTTT.

The chain is built from TRBV5-4 and TRBJ2-7; 7 positions match TRBD1. CDR1 and CDR2 from the germline V gene are SGHNT and YYREEE (reference sequence). V lost 1 base and J lost 6; bases outside the gene matches: 4. The CDR3 runs 13 residues. As DNA, the CDR3 is TGTGCCAGCAGCTTGAGTAACAGGGGCGAGCAGTACTTC. Translated, it gives CASSLSNRGEQYF.

This rearrangement joins TRBV4-2 to TRBJ1-5; D ambiguous. The CDR3 runs to 17 residues. Germline lookup yields CDR1 LGHNA and CDR2 YNFKEQ. Trimming took off 2 bases at V and 0 bases at J, with 14 bases between the two ends. CDR3 in DNA: TGTGCCAGCAGCCAAAATAACGGAGAGTATAGCAATCAGCCCCAGCATTTT. This gives the protein CASSQNNGEYSNQPQHF.

The genes are TRBV5-1 and TRBJ1-4; D ambiguous. Germline CDR1 is SGHRS and CDR2 is YFSETQ. Trimming took 0 bases from V and 4 from J, leaving 10 bases between them. This CDR3 has 15 residues. The CDR3 nucleotides are TGCGCCAGCAGCTTGGGCCGAGGAAATAATGAAAAACTGTTTTTT. It is translated as CASSLGRGNNEKLFF. The full variable domain, its missing parts supplied by reference TRBV5-1 and TRBJ1-4, is KAGVTQTPRYLIKTRGQQVTLSCSPISGHRSVSWYQQTPGQGLQFLFEYFSETQRNKGNFPGRFSGRQFSNSRSEMNVSTLELGDSALYLCASSLGRGNNEKLFFGSGTQLSVL.

A single count supports this clone. The rearrangement joins TRBV28 to TRBJ2-7; maybe TRBD1 (5 bases). The germline gives CDR1 MDHEN, CDR2 SYDVKM. The CDR3 is made up of 12 amino acids. V lost 7 bases and J lost 3, with 10 bases in between. This CDR3 reads CASNVRDYEQYF. Here the CDR3 DNA reads TGTGCCAGCAATGTCAGGGACTACGAGCAGTACTTC.

The chain links TRBV6-5 to TRBJ2-7, with 8 positions matching TRBD1. Germline V gene sequence: CDR1 MNHEY, CDR2 SVGAGI. The V gene end was trimmed by 8 bases and the J gene end by 3 bases; junction bases not matched to a gene: 3. The CDR3 is made up of 12 amino acids. CDR3 loop: CASRTGGYEQYF. In DNA form, the CDR3 reads TGTGCCAGCCGAACAGGGGGCTACGAGCAGTACTTC.

CDR3 nucleotide sequence: TGTGCCAGCAGCTTGGGTTCGGGTGAGCAGTTCTTC. Protein: CASSLGSGEQFF. The gene calls are TRBV11-2 and TRBJ2-1; D is undetermined. This CDR3 spans 12 amino acids. Germline V CDR1 and CDR2: SGHAT, FQNNGV. V lost 3 bases, J lost 9 bases, and 9 bases lay in between.

V gene TRBV4-2 combines with J gene TRBJ2-7; no clear D gene. Germline V CDR1 and CDR2: LGHNA, YNFKEQ. The CDR3 consists of 11 residues. Trimming left V 0 bases short and J 7 bases short, with 4 bases between. The CDR3 DNA reads TGTGCCAGCAGCCAAGACGGGGAGCAGTACTTC. Amino acid sequence: CASSQDGEQYF.

The chain recombines TRBV10-3 with TRBJ1-6; 7 nucleotides agree with TRBD1. With V trimmed by 5 bases and J by 8 bases, 6 bases remained unmatched. The CDR3 consists of 14 residues. The germline V gene has CDR1 ENHRY and CDR2 SYGVKD. The CDR3, as DNA: TGTGCCATCAGTCAGACAGGGAAAGATTCACCCCTCCACTTT. This translates into CAISQTGKDSPLHF.

As to this clone: The same CDR3 arises from other DNA sequences in this sample as well. The genes are TRBV4-1 and TRBJ1-1; tentative D call: TRBD1 (5 bases). The germline gives CDR1 MGHRA, CDR2 YSYEKL. Trimming cost V 4 bases and J 1 base, with 7 bases left between them. This CDR3 is built from 13 residues. The CDR3 nucleotides read TGCGCCAGCAGCCCCGGACAGAACACTGAAGCTTTCTTT. Residues: CASSPGQNTEAFF.

The chain combines TRBV7-3 with TRBJ2-5; 7 bases are shared with TRBD2. In germline, CDR1 is SGHTA, CDR2 FQGTGA. CDR3 length: 15 residues. V dropped 3 bases and J dropped 3; count of bases not matched to a gene: 7. CDR3 coding DNA: TGTGCCAGCAGCTTGGGACTAAAACCTAAAGAGACCCAGTACTTC. Translation gives CASSLGLKPKETQYF.

The genes are TRBV28 and TRBJ2-7, with TRBD1 as a possible D gene (7 bases). The CDR3 loop spans 16 amino acids. Trimming stripped 4 bases from V and 4 bases from J, with 20 bases between. Germline lookup yields CDR1 MDHEN and CDR2 SYDVKM. The CDR3 sequence: CASSSGTEGAGYEQYF. The CDR3 nucleotides are TGTGCCAGCAGTTCGGGCACCGAGGGGGCGGGATACGAGCAGTACTTC.

The rearrangement links TRBV11-2 to TRBJ1-3, with D hard to call. Germline V gene lookup returns CDR1 SGHAT and CDR2 FQNNGV. The length of the CDR3 is 16 residues. V lost 1 base, J lost 0 bases, and 10 bases lay in between. The CDR3 protein is CASSLVSRVSGNTIYF. DNA for the CDR3: TGTGCCAGCAGCTTAGTATCGAGAGTCTCTGGAAACACCATATATTTT.

J is TRBJ2-7 and V is TRBV30, with D tentatively TRBD1 (5 bases). Trimming removed 3 bases at V and 3 bases at J, with 9 bases between. Germline values: CDR1 GTSNPN, CDR2 SVGIG (reference sequence). The CDR3 is 12 residues long. The CDR3 here is CAWRQTVYEQYF. The CDR3 coding sequence is TGTGCCTGGAGGCAGACAGTCTACGAGCAGTACTTC.

The gene calls are TRBV14 and TRBJ2-7; D possibly corresponds to TRBD1 (5 bases). This CDR3 spans 15 amino acids. Trimming pared 1 base from V and 1 base from J, leaving 11 bases between. Germline loops: CDR1 SGHDN, CDR2 FVKESK. CDR3 DNA: TGTGCCAGCAGCCAAGGGGCAGGGTATTCCTACGAGCAGTACTTC. Residues: CASSQGAGYSYEQYF.

The V and J genes are TRBV18 and TRBJ2-2, with 10 bases fitting TRBD2. The CDR3 is 20 residues long. V shed 1 base, J shed 5 bases, and the junction held 16 bases outside the gene matches. Germline V gene data show CDR1 as KGHSH and CDR2 as LQKENI. The CDR3 coding sequence is TGTGCCAGCTCACCACTGATGGTTACTAGCGGGGAAACAAGGACCGGGGAGCTGTTTTTT. Protein product: CASSPLMVTSGETRTGELFF.

CDR3 nucleotides: TGCAGCGTTGTTGCCCCGGGTGATACGCAGTATTTT. This encodes CSVVAPGDTQYF. V and J are TRBV29-1 and TRBJ2-3, with unresolved D. The V gene's germline CDR1 is SQVTM and CDR2 ANQGSEA. Between the trimmed V and J ends, which lost 4 bases and 6 bases, there was a span of 11 bases. The CDR3 has 12 amino acids.

This chain links TRBV30 with TRBJ2-7; TRBD1 agrees at 10 bases. The germline V gene encodes CDR1 GTSNPN and CDR2 SVGIG (reference sequence). The trim removed 0 bases at V and 5 bases at J, leaving 10 bases unmatched. The CDR3 extends over 16 amino acids. The CDR3 coding sequence is TGTGCCTGGAGTGTTTTACGGGGACAGGGGATGGACGAGCAGTACTTC. Translation: CAWSVLRGQGMDEQYF.

The V and J genes are TRBV27 and TRBJ2-3; D is possibly TRBD2 (6 bases). The germline V and J ends were trimmed by 8 bases and 4 bases, with 13 bases remaining between them. CDR3 length: 13 amino acids. Germline V gives CDR1 MNHEY, CDR2 SMNVEV (reference sequence). CDR3 amino acids: CASLSGVADTQYF. The CDR3 DNA is TGTGCCAGCTTATCGGGGGTAGCAGATACGCAGTATTTT.

V and J are TRBV28 and TRBJ1-4; TRBD1 aligns across 8 bases. This CDR3 contains 17 residues. V dropped 3 bases and J dropped 5; count of bases not matched to a gene: 11. Per the germline V gene, CDR1 is MDHEN and CDR2 is SYDVKM. The CDR3 region is CASSLAQGVGRNEKLFF. Written as DNA, the CDR3 is TGTGCCAGCAGTTTGGCACAGGGGGTGGGTAGAAATGAAAAACTGTTTTTT.

The chain has TRBV5-4 and TRBJ1-6, with D perhaps matching TRBD1 (6 bases). Looked up from germline, CDR1 is SGHNT and CDR2 is YYREEE (reference sequence). This CDR3 has 15 residues. The ends were cut back, 0 bases at V and 6 bases at J, with 10 bases in the middle. The CDR3 loop reads CASSLVGALNSPLHF. The CDR3 DNA reads as TGTGCCAGCAGCTTGGTGGGGGCGCTTAATTCACCCCTCCACTTT.

The chain combines TRBV9 with TRBJ2-2, with TRBD2 matching over 8 bases. CDR3 size: 15 residues. The germline V gene has CDR1 SGDLS and CDR2 YYNGEE. The J segment lost 1 base and the V segment lost 6 bases, leaving 5 bases of the junction unmatched. The CDR3 loop reads CASTGLAENTGELFF. CDR3 bases: TGTGCCAGCACCGGACTAGCCGAGAACACCGGGGAGCTGTTTTTT.

This clone was found once. The rearrangement links TRBV11-2 to TRBJ2-1; D not certain. CDR3 length: 15 amino acids. Trimming took off 2 bases at V and 0 bases at J, with 8 bases between the two ends. The germline V gene has CDR1 SGHAT and CDR2 FQNNGV. The CDR3: CASSLSPSSYNEQFF. The CDR3, as DNA: TGTGCCAGCAGCTTATCCCCGAGCTCCTACAATGAGCAGTTCTTC.

The J gene is TRBJ2-1, the V gene TRBV5-1; no reliable D call. The CDR3 is 14 amino acids. The V gene lost 0 bases and the J gene lost 5 bases, with 9 bases spanning the gap. Germline CDR1 SGHRS, CDR2 YFSETQ. CDR3 bases: TGCGCCAGCAGCTTGGGGCAGGCACACAATGAGCAGTTCTTC. Its translation: CASSLGQAHNEQFF.

The chain links TRBV10-3 to TRBJ2-1; D possibly corresponds to TRBD1 (5 bases). This CDR3 is 16 amino acids long. V lost 7 bases, J lost 5 bases, and 21 bases lay in between. In germline, CDR1 is ENHRY, CDR2 SYGVKD. CDR3 DNA sequence: TGTGCCATCAATCGTGATTCCGACAGATCCCACAATGAGCAGTTCTTC. As protein: CAINRDSDRSHNEQFF.

The V and J genes are TRBV18 and TRBJ1-3; D might be TRBD1 (5 bases). Per germline, CDR1 KGHSH and CDR2 LQKENI. V lost 6 bases and J lost 3, with 18 bases in between. CDR3 size: 16 residues. This CDR3 is CASSPAGLRFGNTIYF. CDR3 nucleotides: TGTGCCAGCTCTCCGGCGGGACTCCGCTTTGGAAACACCATATATTTT.